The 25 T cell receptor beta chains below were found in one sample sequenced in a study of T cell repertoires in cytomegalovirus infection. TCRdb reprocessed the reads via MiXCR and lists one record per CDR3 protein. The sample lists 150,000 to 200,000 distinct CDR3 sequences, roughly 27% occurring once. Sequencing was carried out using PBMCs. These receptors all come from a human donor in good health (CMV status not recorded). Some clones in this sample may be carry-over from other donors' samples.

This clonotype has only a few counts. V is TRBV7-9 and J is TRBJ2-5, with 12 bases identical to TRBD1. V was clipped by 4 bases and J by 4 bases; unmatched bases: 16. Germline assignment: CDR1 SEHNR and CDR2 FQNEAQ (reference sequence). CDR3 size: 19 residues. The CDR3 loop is CASSSRDRGPPRLGETQYF. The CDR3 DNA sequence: TGTGCCAGCAGCTCCCGGGACAGGGGGCCACCGAGACTGGGAGAGACCCAGTACTTC.

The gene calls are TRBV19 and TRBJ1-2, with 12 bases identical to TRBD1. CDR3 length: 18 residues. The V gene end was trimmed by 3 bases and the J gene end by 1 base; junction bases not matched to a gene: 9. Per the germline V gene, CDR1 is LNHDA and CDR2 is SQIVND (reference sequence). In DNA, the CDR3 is TGTGCCAGTAGTATGTTGGGGACAGGGGGCTCTCATAACTATGGCTACACCTTC. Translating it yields CASSMLGTGGSHNYGYTF.

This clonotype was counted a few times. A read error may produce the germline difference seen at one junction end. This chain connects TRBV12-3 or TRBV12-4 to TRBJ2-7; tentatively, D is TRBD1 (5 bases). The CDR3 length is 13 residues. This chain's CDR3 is CASSSWEGATPFF. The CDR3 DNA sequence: TGTGCCAGCAGTTCCTGGGAAGGGGCGACACCTTTCTTC.

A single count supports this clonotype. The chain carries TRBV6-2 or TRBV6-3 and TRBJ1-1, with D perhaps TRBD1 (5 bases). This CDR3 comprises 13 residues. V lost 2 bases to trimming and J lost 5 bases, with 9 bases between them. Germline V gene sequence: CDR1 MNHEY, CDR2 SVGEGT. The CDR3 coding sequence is TGTGCCAGCAGTTACGACGGGGGGACTGAAGCTTTCTTT. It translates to CASSYDGGTEAFF.

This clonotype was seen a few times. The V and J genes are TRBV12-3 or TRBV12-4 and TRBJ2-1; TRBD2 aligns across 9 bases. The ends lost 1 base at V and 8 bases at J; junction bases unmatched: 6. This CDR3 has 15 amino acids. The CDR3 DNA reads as TGTGCCAGCAGTTTAGGCGGGGGGGCCAAGCATGAGCAGTTCTTC. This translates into CASSLGGGAKHEQFF.

Here the CDR3 reads CASSRPGVSSYNEQFF. DNA of the CDR3: TGTGCCAGCAGTCGACCGGGGGTAAGCTCCTACAATGAGCAGTTCTTC. The J gene is TRBJ2-1, the V gene TRBV6-5, with a tentative D call TRBD2 (6 bases). Germline V CDR1 and CDR2: MNHEY, SVGAGI. The CDR3 is made up of 16 amino acids. V was clipped by 5 bases and J by 0 bases, with 14 bases between them.

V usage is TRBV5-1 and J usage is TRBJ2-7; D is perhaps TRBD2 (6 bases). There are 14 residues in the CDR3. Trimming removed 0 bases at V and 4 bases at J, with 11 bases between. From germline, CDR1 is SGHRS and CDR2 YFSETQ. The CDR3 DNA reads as TGCGCCAGCAGCTTGGGACTAGGGGATTACGAGCAGTACTTC. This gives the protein CASSLGLGDYEQYF.

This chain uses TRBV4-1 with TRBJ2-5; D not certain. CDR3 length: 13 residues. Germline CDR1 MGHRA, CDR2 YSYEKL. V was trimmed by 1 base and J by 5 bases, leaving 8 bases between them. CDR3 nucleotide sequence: TGCGCCAGCAGCCAAGTTAGGGTGGAGACCCAGTACTTC. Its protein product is CASSQVRVETQYF.

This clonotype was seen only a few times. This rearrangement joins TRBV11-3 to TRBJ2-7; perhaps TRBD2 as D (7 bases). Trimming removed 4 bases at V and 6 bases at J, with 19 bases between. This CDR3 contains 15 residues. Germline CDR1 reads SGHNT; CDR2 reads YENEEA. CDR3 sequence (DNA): TGTGCCAGCAGCTCCGGGGGGCCGGGGGCCGGCGAGCAGTACTTC. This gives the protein CASSSGGPGAGEQYF.

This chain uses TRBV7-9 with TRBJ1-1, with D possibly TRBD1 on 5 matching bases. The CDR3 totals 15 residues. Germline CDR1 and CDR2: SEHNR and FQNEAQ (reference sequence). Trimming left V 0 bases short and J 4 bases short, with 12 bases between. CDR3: CASSLAGRVPTEAFF. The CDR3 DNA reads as TGTGCCAGCAGCTTAGCAGGCAGGGTTCCCACTGAAGCTTTCTTT.

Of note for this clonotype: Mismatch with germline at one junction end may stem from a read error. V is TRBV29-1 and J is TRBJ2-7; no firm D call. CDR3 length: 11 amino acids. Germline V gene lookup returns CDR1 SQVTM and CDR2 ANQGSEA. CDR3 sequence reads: CGVQPGYEQYF. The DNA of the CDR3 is TGCGGCGTTCAGCCGGGTTACGAGCAGTACTTC.

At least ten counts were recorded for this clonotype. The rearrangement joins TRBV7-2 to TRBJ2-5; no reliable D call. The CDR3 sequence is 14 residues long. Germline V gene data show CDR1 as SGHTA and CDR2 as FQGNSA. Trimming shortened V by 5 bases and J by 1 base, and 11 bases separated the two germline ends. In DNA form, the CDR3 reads TGTGCCAGCAGCCAAACCGATTTCCAAGAGACCCAGTACTTC. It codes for CASSQTDFQETQYF.

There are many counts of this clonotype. The CDR3 spells CASRPSTGELFF. CDR3 nucleotides: TGTGCCAGCAGACCAAGCACCGGGGAGCTGTTTTTT. The chain recombines TRBV7-8 with TRBJ2-2; D remains ambiguous. Trimming took off 6 bases at V and 4 bases at J, with 6 bases between the two ends. Germline CDR1 and CDR2: SGHVS and FQNEAQ. CDR3 length: 12 amino acids.

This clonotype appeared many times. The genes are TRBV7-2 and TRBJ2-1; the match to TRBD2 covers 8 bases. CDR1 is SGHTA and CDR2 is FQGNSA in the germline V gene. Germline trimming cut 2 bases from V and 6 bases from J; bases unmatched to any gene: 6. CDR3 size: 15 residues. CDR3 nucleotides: TGTGCCAGCAGCTTAACCGGGACTAGTGTCAATGAGCAGTTCTTC. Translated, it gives CASSLTGTSVNEQFF.

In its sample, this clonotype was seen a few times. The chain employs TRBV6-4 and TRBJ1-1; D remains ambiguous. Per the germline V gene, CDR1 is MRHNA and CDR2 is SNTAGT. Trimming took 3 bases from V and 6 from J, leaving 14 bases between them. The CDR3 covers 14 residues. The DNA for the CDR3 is TGTGCCAGCAGTGAGAACCCAGAGAAGGCTGAAGCTTTCTTT. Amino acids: CASSENPEKAEAFF.

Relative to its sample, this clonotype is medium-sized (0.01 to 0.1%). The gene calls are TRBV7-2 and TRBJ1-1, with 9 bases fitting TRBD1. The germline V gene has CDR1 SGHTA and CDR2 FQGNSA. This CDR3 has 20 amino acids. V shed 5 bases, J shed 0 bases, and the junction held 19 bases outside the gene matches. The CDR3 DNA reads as TGTGCCAGCAGCGCCCAACCCCCGGCCGGGACAGGGTTTATGAACACTGAAGCTTTCTTT. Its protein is CASSAQPPAGTGFMNTEAFF. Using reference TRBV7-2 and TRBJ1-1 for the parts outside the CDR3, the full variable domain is GAGVSQSPSNKVTEKGKDVELRCDPISGHTALYWYRQSLGQGLEFLIYFQGNSAPDKSGLPSDRFSAERTGGSVSTLTIQRTQQEDSAVYLCASSAQPPAGTGFMNTEAFFGQGTRLTVV.

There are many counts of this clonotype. For the CDR3, the DNA is TGTGCCAGCAGTTTGTCTAATGGCAGGGAAGCTTTCTTT. This encodes CASSLSNGREAFF. The rearrangement joins TRBV12-3 or TRBV12-4 to TRBJ1-1; no definite D call. The CDR3 contains 13 residues. The ends were cut back, 3 bases at V and 8 bases at J, with 13 bases in the middle.

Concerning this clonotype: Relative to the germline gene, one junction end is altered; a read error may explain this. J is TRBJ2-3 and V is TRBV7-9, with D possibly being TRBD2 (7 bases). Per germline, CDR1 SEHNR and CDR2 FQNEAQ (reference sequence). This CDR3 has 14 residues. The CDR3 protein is CASSWGGRTDTLYF. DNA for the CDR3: TGTGCCAGCAGCTGGGGGGGCCGAACAGATACGCTGTATTTT.

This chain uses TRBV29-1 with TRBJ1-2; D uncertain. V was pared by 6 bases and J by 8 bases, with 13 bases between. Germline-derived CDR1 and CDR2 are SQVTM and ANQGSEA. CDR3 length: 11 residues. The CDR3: CSVEERLGYTF. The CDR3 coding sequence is TGCAGCGTCGAGGAGAGGTTGGGCTACACCTTC.

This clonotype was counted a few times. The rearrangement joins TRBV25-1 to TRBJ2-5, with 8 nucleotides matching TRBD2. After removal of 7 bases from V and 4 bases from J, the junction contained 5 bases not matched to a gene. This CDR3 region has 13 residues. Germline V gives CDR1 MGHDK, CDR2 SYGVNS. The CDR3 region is CASKLAGGETQYF. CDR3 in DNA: TGTGCCAGCAAGTTGGCGGGGGGAGAGACCCAGTACTTC.

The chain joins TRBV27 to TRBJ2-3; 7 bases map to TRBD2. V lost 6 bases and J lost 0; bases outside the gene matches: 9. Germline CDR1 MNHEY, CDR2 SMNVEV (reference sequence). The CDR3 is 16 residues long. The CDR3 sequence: CASSSTSTGSTDTQYF. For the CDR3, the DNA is TGTGCCAGCAGCTCGACTAGCACGGGAAGCACAGATACGCAGTATTTT.

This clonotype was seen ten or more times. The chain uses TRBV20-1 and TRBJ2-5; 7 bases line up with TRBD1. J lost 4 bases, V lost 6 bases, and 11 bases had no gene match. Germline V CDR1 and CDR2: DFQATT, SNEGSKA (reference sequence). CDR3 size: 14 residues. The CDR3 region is CSALPDRERETQYF. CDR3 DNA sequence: TGCAGTGCCCTACCAGACAGGGAGCGAGAGACCCAGTACTTC.

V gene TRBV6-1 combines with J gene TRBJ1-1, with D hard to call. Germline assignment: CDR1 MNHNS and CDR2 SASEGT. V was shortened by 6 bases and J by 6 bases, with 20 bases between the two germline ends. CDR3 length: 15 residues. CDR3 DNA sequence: TGTGCCAGCAGCCTGTCGGGTTATGAAAGGGCTGAAGCTTTCTTT. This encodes CASSLSGYERAEAFF.

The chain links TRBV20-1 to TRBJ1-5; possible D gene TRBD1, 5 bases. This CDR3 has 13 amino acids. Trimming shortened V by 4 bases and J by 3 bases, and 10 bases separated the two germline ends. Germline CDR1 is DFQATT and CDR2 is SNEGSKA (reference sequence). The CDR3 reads CSATSGNNQPQHF. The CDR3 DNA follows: TGCAGTGCTACCTCAGGGAACAATCAGCCCCAGCATTTT.

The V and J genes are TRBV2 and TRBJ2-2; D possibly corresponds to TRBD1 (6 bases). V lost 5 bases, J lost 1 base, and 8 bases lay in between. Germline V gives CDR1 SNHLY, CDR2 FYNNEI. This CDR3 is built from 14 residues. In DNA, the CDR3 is TGTGCCAGCAGTCAGGGGCGGAACACCGGGGAGCTGTTTTTT. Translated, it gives CASSQGRNTGELFF.